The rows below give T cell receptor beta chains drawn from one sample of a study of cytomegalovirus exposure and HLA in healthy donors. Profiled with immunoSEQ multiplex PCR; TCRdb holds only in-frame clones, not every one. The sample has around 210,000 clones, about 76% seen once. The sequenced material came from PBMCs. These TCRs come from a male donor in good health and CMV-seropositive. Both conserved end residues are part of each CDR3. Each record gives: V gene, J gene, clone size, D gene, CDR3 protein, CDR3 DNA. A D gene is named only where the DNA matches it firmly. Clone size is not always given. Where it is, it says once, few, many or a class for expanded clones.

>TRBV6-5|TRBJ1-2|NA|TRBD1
CASRGQGAFGYTF
TGTGCCAGCAGGGGACAGGGGGCTTTTGGCTACACCTTC
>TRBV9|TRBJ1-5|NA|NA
CASSVAQSHYSNQPQHF
TGTGCCAGCAGCGTAGCGCAGTCACATTATAGCAATCAGCCCCAGCATTTT
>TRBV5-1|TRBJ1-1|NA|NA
CASSSWAGNTEAFF
TGCGCCAGCAGTTCGTGGGCGGGGAATACTGAAGCTTTCTTT
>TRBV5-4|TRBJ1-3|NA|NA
CASSLTGQLGNTIYF
TGTGCCAGCAGCCTCACAGGACAGTTAGGAAACACCATATATTTT
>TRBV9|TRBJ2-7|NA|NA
CASSDNPTGLEQYF
TGTGCCAGCTCGGACAACCCCACCGGGCTCGAGCAGTACTTC
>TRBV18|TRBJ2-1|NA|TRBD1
CASSPRTGSDNEQFF
TGTGCCAGCTCACCTCGGACAGGGTCAGACAATGAGCAGTTCTTC
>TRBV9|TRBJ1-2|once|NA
CASSTEYGYTF
TGTGCCAGCAGTACGGAGTATGGCTACACCTTC
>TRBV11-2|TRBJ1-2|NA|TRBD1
CASSFGTVNGYTF
TGTGCCAGCAGCTTCGGGACAGTAAATGGCTACACCTTC
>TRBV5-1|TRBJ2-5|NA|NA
CASNLGTQETQYF
TGCGCCAGCAACCTAGGGACTCAAGAGACCCAGTACTTC
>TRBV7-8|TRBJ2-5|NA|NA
CASSLYAYQETQYF
TGTGCCAGCAGCTTATACGCGTACCAAGAGACCCAGTACTTC
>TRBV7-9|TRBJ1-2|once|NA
CSSSLSGTLLEGYTF
TGTTCCAGCAGTCTCTCCGGGACACTTCTGGAGGGCTACACCTTC
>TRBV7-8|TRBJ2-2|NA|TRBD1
CASSRTGGVGELFF
TGTGCCAGCAGCCGGACAGGGGGCGTCGGGGAGCTGTTTTTT
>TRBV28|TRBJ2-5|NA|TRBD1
CASSLLGGQGETQYF
TGTGCCAGCAGTTTATTAGGGGGCCAGGGGGAGACCCAGTACTTC
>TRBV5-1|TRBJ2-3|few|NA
CASTTPEGSGTDTQYF
TGCGCCAGCACCACCCCCGAGGGCTCGGGCACAGATACGCAGTATTTT
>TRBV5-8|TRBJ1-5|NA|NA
CASSLAWGGAFNQPQHF
TGTGCCAGCAGCTTGGCCTGGGGAGGGGCCTTCAATCAGCCCCAGCATTTT
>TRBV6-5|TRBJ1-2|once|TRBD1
CASSPDRSYGYTF
TGTGCCAGCAGTCCGGACAGGAGCTATGGCTACACCTTC
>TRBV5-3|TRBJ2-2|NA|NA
CARSSRGTSNTGELFF
TGTGCCAGAAGTTCTCGAGGGACATCGAACACCGGGGAGCTGTTTTTT
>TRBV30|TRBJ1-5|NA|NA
CAWSTAGNGQPQHF
TGTGCCTGGAGTACGGCAGGTAACGGACAGCCCCAGCATTTT
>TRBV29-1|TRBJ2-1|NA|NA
CSARDREQFF
TGCAGCGCTCGCGATCGTGAGCAGTTCTTC
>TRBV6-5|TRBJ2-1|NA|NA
CAPRTGINNEQFF
TGTGCCCCCCGGACGGGGATTAACAATGAGCAGTTCTTC
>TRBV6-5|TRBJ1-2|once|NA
CASSYSQGRGYTF
TGTGCCAGCAGTTACTCGCAGGGAAGGGGCTACACCTTC
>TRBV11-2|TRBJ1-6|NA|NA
CASSGMRGSVSPLHF
TGTGCCAGCAGCGGGATGAGGGGGTCGGTATCACCCCTCCACTTT
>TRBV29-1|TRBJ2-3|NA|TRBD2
CSVVGRGASTDTQYF
TGCAGCGTGGTGGGGCGGGGGGCAAGCACAGATACGCAGTATTTT
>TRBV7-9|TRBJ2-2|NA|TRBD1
CASTPGQSTGELFF
TGTGCCAGCACTCCGGGACAGAGCACCGGGGAGCTGTTTTTT
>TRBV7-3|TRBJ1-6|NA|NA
CASSLSGAGYNSPLHF
TGTGCCAGCAGCTTAAGCGGGGCAGGCTATAATTCACCCCTCCACTTT
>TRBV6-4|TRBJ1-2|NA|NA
CASSDSVPDRTAPQYPSNYGYTF
TGTGCCAGCAGTGACTCGGTTCCGGATCGGACAGCTCCTCAATACCCTTCTAACTATGGCTACACCTTC
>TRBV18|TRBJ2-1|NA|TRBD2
CASSGLAGYNEQFF
TGTGCCAGCTCAGGACTAGCGGGGTACAATGAGCAGTTCTTC